This T cell receptor (beta chain) originates from a study of lymphopenia after photon versus proton radiotherapy. The CDR3 is made up of 11 amino acids. V lost 6 bases, J lost 11 bases, and 8 bases lay in between. Germline CDR1 and CDR2: MDHEN and SYDVKM. Repertoires were generated with immunoSEQ multiplex PCR, while TCRdb's copy carries only in-frame clones and drops some. This table holds about 39,000 clones, roughly 92% found once. About this clone: Its antigen is currently unknown.

Notes on the study in general: Photon-treated patients lost naive T cells and TCR diversity; proton-treated stayed stable. Oligoclonal CD8+ Temra expansion after nadir drove photon patients' diversity drop. Better survival with proton therapy was suggested as possible, not demonstrated. In patients who died, overall survival fell as post-nadir TCR diversity dropped more.

Source: peripheral blood, taken from a patient treated with photon-based radiotherapy. V is TRBV28 and J is TRBJ1-6; D ambiguous. This sequence originates from a man aged 60 to 75 with cholangiocarcinoma. The CDR3 loop reads CASRTTTPLHF. CDR3 DNA: TGTGCCAGCAGAACTACAACACCCCTCCACTTT.